This T cell receptor beta chain came from a study of blood T cell repertoires in COVID-19. The wider study: Nucleic acid was either cDNA or gDNA, and it came from T cells, B-cell-depleted T cells, or PBMCs.

Source study methods: The assay estimated nucleated cells by amplifying reference gene primers. Some clones are missing from TCRdb's copy, which holds only in-frame ones; the method was immunoSEQ multiplex PCR. V, J and clone size reflect that table, while D and trimming were determined from the DNA. The sample carries about 150,000 clones, 75% to 90% recorded once. Specimen: peripheral blood. This TCR was recovered from a man aged 55-75 years with acute or convalescent COVID-19.

This CDR3 reads CASSLSVTNTEAFF. As DNA, the CDR3 is TGTGCCAGCAGCTTATCGGTTACGAACACTGAAGCTTTCTTT. The V call is TRBV7-2, the J call TRBJ1-1; no clear D. Trimming took 2 bases from V and 1 from J, leaving 8 bases between them. Per germline, CDR1 SGHTA and CDR2 FQGNSA. The CDR3 runs 14 residues.